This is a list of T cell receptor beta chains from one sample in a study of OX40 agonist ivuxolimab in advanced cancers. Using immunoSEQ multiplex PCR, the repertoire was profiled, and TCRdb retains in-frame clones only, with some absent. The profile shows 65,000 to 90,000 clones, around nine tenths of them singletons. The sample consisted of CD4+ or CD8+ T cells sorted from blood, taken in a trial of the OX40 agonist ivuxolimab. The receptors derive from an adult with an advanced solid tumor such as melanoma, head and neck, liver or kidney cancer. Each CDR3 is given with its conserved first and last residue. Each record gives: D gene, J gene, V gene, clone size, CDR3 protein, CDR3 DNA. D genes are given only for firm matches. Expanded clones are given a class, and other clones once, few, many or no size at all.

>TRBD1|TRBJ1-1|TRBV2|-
CASSGQGAGTEAFF
TGTGCCAGCAGCGGACAGGGGGCCGGGACTGAAGCTTTCTTT
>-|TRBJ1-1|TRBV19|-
CASRPLAMNTEAFF
TGTGCCAGTAGGCCCCTCGCCATGAACACTGAAGCTTTCTTT
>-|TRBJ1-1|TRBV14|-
CASSQGLVAEAFF
TGTGCCAGCAGCCAAGGACTAGTGGCTGAAGCTTTCTTT
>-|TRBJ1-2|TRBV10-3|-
CAATQDNYGYTF
TGTGCCGCCACACAGGACAACTATGGCTACACCTTC
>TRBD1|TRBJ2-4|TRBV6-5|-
CASLGTGVTKNIQYF
TGTGCCAGCCTCGGGACAGGGGTTACCAAAAACATTCAGTACTTC
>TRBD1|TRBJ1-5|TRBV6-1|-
CATKGGAFQPQHF
TGTGCCACGAAAGGGGGCGCGTTTCAGCCCCAGCATTTT
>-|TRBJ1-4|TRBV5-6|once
CASSFRQEEGKLFF
TGTGCCAGCAGCTTTCGGCAGGAGGAGGGAAAACTGTTTTTT
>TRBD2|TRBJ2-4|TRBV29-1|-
CSVEELGLAGSKNIQYF
TGCAGCGTGGAGGAACTCGGGCTAGCGGGTTCCAAAAACATTCAGTACTTC
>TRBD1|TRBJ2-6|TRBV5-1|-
CASSQGQGAGSGANVLTF
TGCGCCAGCAGCCAGGGACAGGGGGCGGGGTCTGGGGCCAACGTCCTGACTTTC
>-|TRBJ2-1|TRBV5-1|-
CASSLAGSYNEQFF
TGCGCCAGCAGCTTGGCCGGGTCCTACAATGAGCAGTTCTTC
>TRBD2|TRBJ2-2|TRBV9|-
CASSVKMGLASPGELFF
TGTGCCAGCAGCGTCAAAATGGGACTAGCGAGTCCCGGGGAGCTGTTTTTT
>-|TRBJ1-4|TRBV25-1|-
CASSATSSEKLFF
TGTGCCAGCAGTGCAACCTCGAGTGAAAAACTGTTTTTT
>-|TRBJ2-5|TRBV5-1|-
CASSLGPESQETQYF
TGCGCCAGCAGCTTGGGCCCAGAATCCCAAGAGACCCAGTACTTC
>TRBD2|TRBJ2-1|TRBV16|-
CASSPQREEQFF
TGTGCCAGCAGCCCCCAGCGGGAGGAGCAGTTCTTC
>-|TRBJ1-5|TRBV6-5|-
CASRGGSNQPQHF
TGTGCCAGCAGAGGGGGAAGCAATCAGCCCCAGCATTTT
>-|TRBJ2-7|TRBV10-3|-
CAISSTASSYEQYF
TGTGCCATCAGTAGTACGGCAAGCTCCTACGAGCAGTACTTC
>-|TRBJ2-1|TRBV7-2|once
CASSLAGDRNEQFF
TGTGCCAGCAGCTTAGCGGGGGATCGTAATGAGCAGTTCTTC
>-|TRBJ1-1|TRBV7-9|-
CASSFGTDNTEAFF
TGTGCCAGCAGCTTCGGGACGGATAACACTGAAGCTTTCTTT
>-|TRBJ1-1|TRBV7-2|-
CASSWTTGGPNTEAFF
TGTGCCAGCAGTTGGACAACGGGGGGCCCGAACACTGAAGCTTTCTTT
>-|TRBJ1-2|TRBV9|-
CASSVAPGGKVYGYTF
TGTGCCAGCAGCGTAGCCCCGGGGGGTAAGGTTTATGGCTACACCTTC
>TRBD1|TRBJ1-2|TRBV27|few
CASSRGQGNYGYTF
TGTGCCAGCAGTCGCGGACAGGGGAACTATGGCTACACCTTC
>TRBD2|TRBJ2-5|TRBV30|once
CAWTTPTGGVKPQETQYF
TGTGCCTGGACCACCCCAACCGGGGGGGTCAAACCACAAGAGACCCAGTACTTC
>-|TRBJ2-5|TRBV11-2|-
CASSPEAGLQETQYF
TGTGCCAGCAGCCCGGAGGCGGGCCTGCAAGAGACCCAGTACTTC
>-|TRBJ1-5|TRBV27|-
CASSLEHSTQPQHF
TGTGCCAGCAGTTTAGAGCACTCAACGCAGCCCCAGCATTTT
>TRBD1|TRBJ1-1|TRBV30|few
CAWSNRDRGTEAFF
TGTGCCTGGAGTAACCGGGACAGGGGCACTGAAGCTTTCTTT
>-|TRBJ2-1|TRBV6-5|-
CASSYLREQFF
TGTGCCAGCAGTTACTTGCGTGAGCAGTTCTTC
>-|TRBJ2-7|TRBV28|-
CATDGTGPYEQYF
TGTGCCACCGACGGGACGGGACCCTACGAGCAGTACTTC
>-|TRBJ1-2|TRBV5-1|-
CASSLGQPNYGYTF
TGCGCCAGCAGCTTGGGGCAGCCAAACTATGGCTACACCTTC
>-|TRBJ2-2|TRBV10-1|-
CASSEGAAPGELFF
TGCGCCAGCAGTGAAGGGGCAGCTCCCGGGGAGCTGTTTTTT
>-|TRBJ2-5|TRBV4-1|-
CASSLTQGQPETQYF
TGCGCCAGCAGCCTTACTCAGGGGCAACCAGAGACCCAGTACTTC
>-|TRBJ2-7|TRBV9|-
CASSVGAVFYEQYF
TGTGCCAGCAGCGTAGGGGCCGTTTTCTACGAGCAGTACTTC
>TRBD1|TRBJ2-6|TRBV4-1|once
CASSQDRQGQVVGSGANVLTF
TGCGCCAGCAGCCAAGATCGGCAGGGACAGGTAGTAGGCTCTGGGGCCAACGTCCTGACTTTC
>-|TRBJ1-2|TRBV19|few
CASSFGANYGYTF
TGTGCCAGTAGTTTTGGCGCTAACTATGGCTACACCTTC
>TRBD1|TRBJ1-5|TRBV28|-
CASTATGPYNQPQHF
TGTGCCAGCACTGCGACAGGGCCTTACAATCAGCCCCAGCATTTT
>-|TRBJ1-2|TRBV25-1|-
CASSEWAGYTF
TGTGCCAGCAGTGAATGGGCGGGCTACACCTTC
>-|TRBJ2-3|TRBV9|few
CASSVEQGLFTDTQYF
TGTGCCAGCAGCGTCGAGCAGGGGCTCTTCACAGATACGCAGTATTTT
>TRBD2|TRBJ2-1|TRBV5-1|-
CASSSLEAGGRQFF
TGCGCCAGCAGCTCGCTCGAAGCGGGAGGTAGGCAGTTCTTC
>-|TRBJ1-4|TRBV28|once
CASIPAQGLNEKLFF
TGTGCCAGCATCCCCGCGCAGGGCTTGAATGAAAAACTGTTTTTT
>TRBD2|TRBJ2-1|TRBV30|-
CAWSLSGRNYEQFF
TGTGCCTGGAGTCTGAGCGGGAGGAACTATGAGCAGTTCTTC
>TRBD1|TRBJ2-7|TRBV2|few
CASAVIGQGAGEQYF
TGTGCCAGCGCAGTTATCGGACAGGGGGCGGGGGAGCAGTACTTC
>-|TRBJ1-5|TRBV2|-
CASTPEVSNQPQHF
TGTGCCAGCACCCCTGAAGTAAGCAATCAGCCCCAGCATTTT
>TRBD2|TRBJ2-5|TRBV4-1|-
CASSLGLAGGETQYF
TGCGCCAGCAGCCTCGGACTAGCGGGGGGAGAGACCCAGTACTTC
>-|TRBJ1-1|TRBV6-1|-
CASRMGFNTEAFF
TGTGCCAGCAGAATGGGTTTTAACACTGAAGCTTTCTTT
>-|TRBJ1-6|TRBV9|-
CASSVEGTGYNSPLHF
TGTGCCAGCAGCGTAGAAGGGACCGGCTATAATTCACCCCTCCACTTT
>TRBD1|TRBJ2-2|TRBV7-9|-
CASRPGTANTGELFF
TGTGCCAGCCGGCCCGGGACAGCGAACACCGGGGAGCTGTTTTTT
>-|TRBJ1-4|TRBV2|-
CASTPYEKLFF
TGTGCCAGCACACCTTATGAAAAACTGTTTTTT
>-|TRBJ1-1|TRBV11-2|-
CASSPGPSNTEAFF
TGTGCCAGCAGCCCGGGACCGTCGAACACTGAAGCTTTCTTT
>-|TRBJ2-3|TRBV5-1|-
CASSLAGTRVTDTQYF
TGCGCCAGCAGCTTGGCCGGGACAAGAGTAACAGATACGCAGTATTTT
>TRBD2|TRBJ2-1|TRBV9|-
CASSPGRGLAVSSYNEQFF
TGTGCCAGCAGCCCAGGGCGGGGACTAGCGGTGAGCTCCTACAATGAGCAGTTCTTC
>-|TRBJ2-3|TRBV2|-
CASSATGASTDTQYF
TGTGCCAGCAGTGCAACGGGGGCGAGCACAGATACGCAGTATTTT
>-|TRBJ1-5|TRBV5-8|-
CASSLSGNSNQPQHF
TGTGCCAGCAGCTTGTCGGGGAATAGCAATCAGCCCCAGCATTTT
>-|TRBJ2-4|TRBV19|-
CASSTGTLRDIQYF
TGTGCCAGTAGTACGGGGACCTTGCGGGACATTCAGTACTTC
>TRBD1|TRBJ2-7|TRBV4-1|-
CASSQDGTGPYEQYF
TGCGCCAGCAGCCAAGATGGGACAGGGCCCTACGAGCAGTACTTC
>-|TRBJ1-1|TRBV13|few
CASSLIGVGTEAFF
TGTGCCAGCAGCTTAATAGGGGTTGGGACTGAAGCTTTCTTT
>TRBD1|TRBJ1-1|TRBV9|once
CASSGQGDGTEAFF
TGTGCCAGCAGCGGCCAGGGGGATGGCACTGAAGCTTTCTTT